The rows below give T cell receptor beta chains drawn from one sample of a study of post-analysis software for immune sequencing data. A single record per CDR3 protein comes from TCRdb applying MiXCR to the PCR reads. The sample yields 500,000 to 600,000 distinct CDR3 sequences, roughly 45% seen once. Specimen: blood. The receptors come from a girl under 18 with multiple sclerosis. CDR3s include the opening cysteine and the closing phenylalanine or tryptophan. The D gene is left open where the match is weak. The size entry is marked missing in some rows and otherwise reads once, few, many or a size class.

D gene: NA; clone size: many; J gene: TRBJ1-2; V gene: TRBV12-3/TRBV12-4; CDR3 protein: CASGSVTGFYGYTF; CDR3 DNA: TGTGCCAGCGGATCAGTTACAGGGTTTTATGGCTACACCTTC
D gene: TRBD2; clone size: NA; J gene: TRBJ2-1; V gene: TRBV3-1; CDR3 protein: CASSQDSTLGTSGALRFF; CDR3 DNA: TGTGCCAGCAGCCAAGATTCTACCCTCGGGACTAGCGGAGCATTAAGGTTCTTC
D gene: NA; clone size: NA; J gene: TRBJ2-1; V gene: TRBV20-1; CDR3 protein: CSASRRGEQFF; CDR3 DNA: TGCAGTGCTAGTAGGAGGGGTGAGCAGTTCTTC
D gene: TRBD2; clone size: NA; J gene: TRBJ2-5; V gene: TRBV12-3/TRBV12-4; CDR3 protein: CASSLEGTSDEQYF; CDR3 DNA: TGTGCCAGCAGTTTAGAGGGGACTAGCGATGAGCAGTACTTC
D gene: NA; clone size: NA; J gene: TRBJ2-7; V gene: TRBV27; CDR3 protein: CASSSYGTSSGNEQYF; CDR3 DNA: TGTGCCAGCAGTTCCTACGGGACCAGCTCCGGCAATGAGCAGTACTTC
D gene: TRBD2; clone size: few; J gene: TRBJ2-5; V gene: TRBV20-1; CDR3 protein: CSASSSGGQETQYF; CDR3 DNA: TGCAGTGCTAGCTCGAGCGGGGGGCAAGAGACCCAGTACTTC
D gene: TRBD2; clone size: few; J gene: TRBJ2-5; V gene: TRBV9; CDR3 protein: CASSGSSGVQETQYF; CDR3 DNA: TGTGCCAGCAGCGGCTCTAGCGGAGTCCAAGAGACCCAGTACTTC
D gene: TRBD1; clone size: NA; J gene: TRBJ1-1; V gene: TRBV5-1; CDR3 protein: CASSSDRGLGTEAFF; CDR3 DNA: TGCGCCAGCAGCTCTGACAGGGGGCTGGGAACTGAAGCTTTCTTT
D gene: TRBD2; clone size: once; J gene: TRBJ2-1; V gene: TRBV28; CDR3 protein: CASSSFSGSPYNEQFF; CDR3 DNA: TGTGCCAGCAGTTCCTTTAGCGGGAGCCCCTACAATGAGCAGTTCTTC
D gene: NA; clone size: NA; J gene: TRBJ2-4; V gene: TRBV6-6; CDR3 protein: CASSYGLMYF; CDR3 DNA: TGTGCCAGCAGTTACGGACTCATGTACTTC
D gene: NA; clone size: NA; J gene: TRBJ1-5; V gene: TRBV10-3; CDR3 protein: CAISDVSVNQPQHF; CDR3 DNA: TGTGCCATCAGTGATGTGTCAGTCAATCAGCCCCAGCATTTT
D gene: NA; clone size: NA; J gene: TRBJ1-1; V gene: TRBV27; CDR3 protein: CASSLLGQNMNTEAFF; CDR3 DNA: TGTGCCAGCAGTTTATTGGGGCAGAACATGAACACTGAAGCTTTCTTT
D gene: TRBD2; clone size: many; J gene: TRBJ2-7; V gene: TRBV29-1; CDR3 protein: CSVGLLAGVEQYF; CDR3 DNA: TGCAGCGTTGGGCTGCTAGCGGGGGTCGAGCAGTACTTC
D gene: NA; clone size: NA; J gene: TRBJ2-7; V gene: TRBV7-9; CDR3 protein: CASSLESRGGGYEQYF; CDR3 DNA: TGTGCCAGCAGCTTAGAGTCGAGGGGAGGTGGCTACGAGCAGTACTTC
D gene: NA; clone size: NA; J gene: TRBJ2-7; V gene: TRBV6-2/TRBV6-3; CDR3 protein: CASGGGSAEQYF; CDR3 DNA: TGTGCCAGCGGGGGTGGCTCAGCCGAGCAGTACTTC
D gene: TRBD1; clone size: few; J gene: TRBJ2-7; V gene: TRBV12-3/TRBV12-4; CDR3 protein: CASSLRQGAHEQYF; CDR3 DNA: TGTGCCAGCAGTTTACGGCAGGGGGCGCACGAGCAGTACTTC
D gene: TRBD1; clone size: NA; J gene: TRBJ1-1; V gene: TRBV29-1; CDR3 protein: CSVSRTGGGNTEAFF; CDR3 DNA: TGCAGCGTTTCTCGGACAGGGGGAGGGAACACTGAAGCTTTCTTT
D gene: NA; clone size: NA; J gene: TRBJ2-3; V gene: TRBV6-2/TRBV6-3; CDR3 protein: CASSPRDDLPKDTQYF; CDR3 DNA: TGTGCCAGCAGCCCCCGAGACGACCTCCCTAAAGATACGCAGTATTTT
D gene: TRBD2; clone size: NA; J gene: TRBJ2-7; V gene: TRBV7-2; CDR3 protein: CASSLDPASGKYF; CDR3 DNA: TGTGCCAGCAGCTTAGATCCGGCTAGCGGGAAGTACTTC
D gene: NA; clone size: few; J gene: TRBJ2-7; V gene: TRBV2; CDR3 protein: CASSVVDEQYF; CDR3 DNA: TGTGCCAGCAGTGTGGTAGACGAGCAGTACTTC